This T cell receptor (beta chain) comes out of a study of blood T cell repertoires in COVID-19. V gave up 1 base and J gave up 2 bases; unmatched junction bases: 10. Germline V gene data show CDR1 as SGHRS and CDR2 as YFSETQ. This CDR3 contains 17 residues. The method was immunoSEQ multiplex PCR; TCRdb's version includes in-frame clones alone and lacks a portion of them. This table has some 59,000 clones, over 90% appearing once. V usage is TRBV5-1 and J usage is TRBJ2-5; TRBD2 matches 8 bases. Sequenced input: peripheral blood. The TCR originated in a man between 45 and 60 years old with acute or convalescent COVID-19. CDR3 residues: CASSLYGLAGKQETQYF. The CDR3 nucleotides read TGCGCCAGCAGCTTGTATGGGCTAGCGGGCAAACAAGAGACCCAGTACTTC.